This is a list of T cell receptor beta chains from one sample in a study of regulatory T cells in long-lasting Graves disease. TCRdb processed the multiplex PCR reads anew with MiXCR; each CDR3 protein has one entry. The table includes 550,000 to 650,000 distinct CDR3 sequences, 15% to 20% detected once. The same sample was also studied in work on T cells in Graves' hyperthyroidism and ophthalmopathy.

Here the sequenced sample was peripheral blood mononuclear cells (PBMCs), taken at new diagnosis, from a patient treated with antithyroid drugs. The receptor set was obtained from a man younger than 35 with Graves disease. Each CDR3 is given with its conserved first and last residue. A D gene is named only where the DNA matches it firmly. A clone size is listed for some rows: how often the clone was seen (once, few, many), or a class if it is expanded.

D gene	clone size	V gene	J gene	CDR3 protein
TRBD2	NA	TRBV12-3/TRBV12-4	TRBJ2-1	CASSPPLGREGYNEQFF
NA	many	TRBV2	TRBJ2-7	CASRTRDTPRDEQYF
NA	NA	TRBV27	TRBJ1-5	CASGFRAEARVGQPQHF
TRBD2	NA	TRBV20-1	TRBJ2-7	CSARVAGPSSYEQYF
NA	NA	TRBV9	TRBJ2-7	CASSVAGGSFYEQYF
NA	NA	TRBV30	TRBJ1-2	CAWSVGLYGYGYTF
TRBD1	many	TRBV12-3/TRBV12-4	TRBJ1-1	CASSPTSTGLNTEAFF
TRBD1	NA	TRBV20-1	TRBJ2-7	CSARGRQGTGEQYF
NA	NA	TRBV6-5	TRBJ2-7	CASSYVGGTYEQYF
TRBD2	NA	TRBV20-1	TRBJ2-3	CSARPSGVAGPQYF
TRBD2	few	TRBV4-1	TRBJ2-7	CASSQRLADVGEQYF
NA	many	TRBV7-9	TRBJ1-5	CASSGSGVQGSGNQPQHF
NA	few	TRBV24-1	TRBJ1-5	CATSDSPPGGGDQPQHF
TRBD2	many	TRBV7-9	TRBJ2-1	CASSLASGRGNEQFF
TRBD1	NA	TRBV5-4	TRBJ1-5	CASSVGTGGNQPQHF
NA	NA	TRBV6-2/TRBV6-3	TRBJ2-7	CASSPRDGTSYEQYF
NA	NA	TRBV14	TRBJ2-7	CASSQTYSYEQYF
NA	few	TRBV7-9	TRBJ1-5	CASSLGAGYQPQHF
NA	few	TRBV5-1	TRBJ1-6	CASSVTGGDNSPLHF
NA	NA	TRBV6-1	TRBJ2-3	CASAPGYSTDTQYF
NA	NA	TRBV5-1	TRBJ1-4	CASSLAEGQKLFF
NA	NA	TRBV5-1	TRBJ2-1	CASSREAGAAVYNEQFF
NA	NA	TRBV19	TRBJ2-1	CASSSAIGGEQFF
TRBD2	few	TRBV7-8	TRBJ2-7	CASSFSGRAIYEQYF
NA	few	TRBV7-9	TRBJ2-1	CASSLADGISYNEQFF
TRBD2	many	TRBV11-2	TRBJ2-5	CASSYNSGAQETQYF
NA	many	TRBV27	TRBJ2-1	CASSFLGELDMDEQFF
NA	few	TRBV9	TRBJ1-1	CASSVGGQGLEAFF